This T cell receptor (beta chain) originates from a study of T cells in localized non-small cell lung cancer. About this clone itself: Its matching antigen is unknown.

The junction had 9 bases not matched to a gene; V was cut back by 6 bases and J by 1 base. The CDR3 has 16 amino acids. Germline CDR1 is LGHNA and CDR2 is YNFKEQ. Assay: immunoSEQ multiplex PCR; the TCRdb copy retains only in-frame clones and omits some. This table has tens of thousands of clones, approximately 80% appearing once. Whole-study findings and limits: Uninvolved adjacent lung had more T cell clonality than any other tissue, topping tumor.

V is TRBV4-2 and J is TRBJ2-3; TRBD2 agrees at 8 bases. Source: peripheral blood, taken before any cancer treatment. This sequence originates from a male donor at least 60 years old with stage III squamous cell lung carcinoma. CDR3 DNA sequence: TGTGCCAGCAGTCCACGGGGGGGAGTAGGCACAGATACGCAGTATTTT. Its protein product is CASSPRGGVGTDTQYF.